A single sample is the source of the 10 T cell receptor beta chains below, sequenced in a study of memory CD4+ T cells and cytomegalovirus serostatus. The sort gate was single viable CD3+CD4+CD8-CD45RO+ cells for memory CD4+ T cells. Only in-frame clones appear in the TCRdb table, and some are missing; sequencing was by immunoSEQ multiplex PCR. The sample holds approximately 56,000 clones, about 81% seen once. Sequenced material: memory CD4+ T cells from blood. Source of these receptors: an adult in good health and CMV-seronegative.

V and J are TRBV6-5 and TRBJ1-6; the D is unclear. CDR1 is MNHEY and CDR2 is SVGAGI in the germline V gene. Trimming shortened V by 2 bases and J by 10 bases, and 12 bases separated the two germline ends. CDR3 length: 14 amino acids. This chain's CDR3 is CASSYELYYSPLHF. The CDR3 DNA reads as TGTGCCAGCAGTTACGAGCTCTACTACTCACCCCTCCACTTT.

V gene TRBV4-3 combines with J gene TRBJ2-3; 10 bases agree with TRBD1. Germline CDR1 LGHNA, CDR2 YSLEER. This CDR3 comprises 14 residues. With V trimmed by 4 bases and J by 6 bases, 4 bases remained unmatched. The CDR3 bases are TGCGCCAGCAGCCCCGGACAGGGGGTGGATACGCAGTATTTT. This gives the protein CASSPGQGVDTQYF.

This chain joins TRBV2 and TRBJ2-7, with D hard to call. The V end lost 6 bases, the J end lost 2 bases, and 5 bases lay between the germline ends. Germline V gives CDR1 SNHLY, CDR2 FYNNEI. This CDR3 is 11 amino acids long. The DNA of the CDR3 is TGTGCCAGCAGGATCGCCTACGAGCAGTACTTC. Translation: CASRIAYEQYF.

The chain uses TRBV4-3 and TRBJ2-1; 8 bases match TRBD1. The V gene end was trimmed by 2 bases and the J gene end by 8 bases; junction bases not matched to a gene: 5. The CDR3 loop spans 14 amino acids. CDR1 and CDR2 from the germline V gene are LGHNA and YSLEER. The CDR3 coding sequence is TGCGCCAGCAGCCAATCGGACAGGGAGGATGAGCAGTTCTTC. It specifies CASSQSDREDEQFF.

The genes are TRBV4-3 and TRBJ1-5; the D is unclear. This CDR3 is 17 amino acids long. Germline V lookup: CDR1 LGHNA, CDR2 YSLEER. Trimming stripped 0 bases from V and 6 bases from J, with 18 bases between. CDR3 sequence (DNA): TGCGCCAGCAGCCAAGAACCGGCCGGGGATGGAAGTCAGCCCCAGCATTTT. Translation: CASSQEPAGDGSQPQHF.

This clone was picked up a small number of times. The chain employs TRBV15 and TRBJ1-1, with 7 bases matching TRBD1. From germline, CDR1 is LNHNV and CDR2 YYDKDF (reference sequence). With 2 bases clipped from V and 0 bases from J, the junction kept 12 bases outside the gene matches. The CDR3 has 18 amino acids. The CDR3: CATSRSGGLFRMNTEAFF. CDR3 nucleotides: TGTGCCACCAGCAGATCAGGGGGATTGTTCAGGATGAACACTGAAGCTTTCTTT.

V is TRBV2 and J is TRBJ2-2; a possible D gene is TRBD1 (6 bases). Germline loops: CDR1 SNHLY, CDR2 FYNNEI. The CDR3 has 15 amino acids. Trimming stripped 6 bases from V and 4 bases from J, with 15 bases between. The CDR3 spells CASRTGTLPTGELFF. The CDR3 DNA sequence: TGTGCCAGCAGAACCGGGACACTCCCCACCGGGGAGCTGTTTTTT.

As for this clone: A much larger clone differs from this one at a single base, so this may be a read error. The CDR3 is CASSSTGRYGYTF. In DNA form, the CDR3 reads TGTGCCAGCAGCTCGACAGGGAGGTATGGCTACACCTTC. V is TRBV11-2 and J is TRBJ1-2, with 7 bases fitting TRBD1. Germline CDR1 is SGHAT and CDR2 is FQNNGV. This CDR3 spans 13 amino acids. Unmatched junction bases numbered 4, after V lost 4 bases and J lost 5 bases.

The V and J genes are TRBV7-2 and TRBJ1-2; D is uncertain. Between the trimmed V and J ends, which lost 3 bases and 8 bases, there was a span of 13 bases. This CDR3 comprises 13 residues. Per the germline V gene, CDR1 is SGHTA and CDR2 is FQGNSA. CDR3 coding DNA: TGTGCCAGCAGCTTCCCCGCTATACGCGGCTACACCTTC. Its translation is CASSFPAIRGYTF.

This rearrangement joins TRBV5-1 to TRBJ2-7, with D tentatively TRBD2 (5 bases). CDR1 and CDR2 (germline): SGHRS, YFSETQ. Deletions cut 7 bases from V and 7 bases from J, with 21 bases between. The CDR3 contains 14 residues. This CDR3 reads CASAEASPPNEQYF. The CDR3 coding sequence is TGCGCCAGCGCGGAGGCCTCACCCCCGAATGAGCAGTACTTC.